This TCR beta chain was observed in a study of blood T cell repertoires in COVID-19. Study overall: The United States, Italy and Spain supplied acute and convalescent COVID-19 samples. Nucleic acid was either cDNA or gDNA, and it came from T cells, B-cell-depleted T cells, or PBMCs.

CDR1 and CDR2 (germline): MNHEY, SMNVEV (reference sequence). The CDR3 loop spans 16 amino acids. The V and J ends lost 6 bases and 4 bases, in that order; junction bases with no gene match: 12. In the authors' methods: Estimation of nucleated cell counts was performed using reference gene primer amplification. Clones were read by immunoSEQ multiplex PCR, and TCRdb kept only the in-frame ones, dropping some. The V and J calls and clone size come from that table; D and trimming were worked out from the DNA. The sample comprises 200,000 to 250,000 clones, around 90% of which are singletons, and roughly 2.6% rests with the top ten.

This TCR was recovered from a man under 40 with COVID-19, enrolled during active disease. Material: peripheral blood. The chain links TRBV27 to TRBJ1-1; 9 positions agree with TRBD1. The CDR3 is CASSPDRGAEPTEAFF. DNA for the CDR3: TGTGCCAGCAGCCCGGACAGGGGCGCCGAACCCACTGAAGCTTTCTTT.